These 7 T cell receptor beta chains share one sample of origin, sequenced in a study of graft-versus-host responses after intestinal transplantation. The antigens these receptors bind are not known. Only in-frame clones appear in the TCRdb table, and some are missing; sequencing was by immunoSEQ multiplex PCR. The sample includes about 41,000 clones, around 95% of them seen just once. This sample comprised unstimulated CD8+ T cells sorted from spleen or lymph node cells, obtained before transplant. These receptors were taken from a human donor who was the organ donor for an intestinal transplant.

The chain links TRBV6-6 to TRBJ2-7; the D gene is possibly TRBD2 (7 bases). The CDR3 is 13 residues long. Germline lookup yields CDR1 MNHNY and CDR2 SVGAGI (reference sequence). V lost 6 bases and J lost 9, with 18 bases in between. The CDR3 sequence: CASSPPRGAPQYF. As DNA, the CDR3 is TGTGCCAGCAGCCCCCCCCGGGGGGCCCCGCAGTACTTC.

This rearrangement joins TRBV7-3 to TRBJ2-3; tentatively, D is TRBD1 or TRBD2 (6 bases each). Germline CDR1 and CDR2: SGHTA and FQGTGA. V dropped 5 bases and J dropped 6 bases, with 9 bases sitting between them. The CDR3 has 12 residues. The CDR3, as DNA: TGTGCCAGCAGCGAAGGGGGGGATACGCAGTATTTT. Translated, it gives CASSEGGDTQYF.

With respect to this clone: At one boundary the junction diverges from the germline segment, which might be a read error. The sample has other DNA sequences that encode this CDR3 too. The chain links TRBV19 to TRBJ2-5, with D uncertain. The CDR3 is 11 residues long. Germline-derived CDR1 and CDR2 are LNHDA and SQIVND (reference sequence). CDR3: CASSLQETQYF. DNA for the CDR3: TGCGCCAGTAGCCTTCAAGAGACCCAGTACTTC.

CDR3 in amino acids: CASSDSARGGNEQFF. In nucleotides, the CDR3 is TGTGCCAGCAGTGACTCGGCGCGGGGAGGGAATGAGCAGTTCTTC. V and J are TRBV6-4 and TRBJ2-1, with TRBD2 matching over 7 bases. Germline lookup yields CDR1 MRHNA and CDR2 SNTAGT. The junction had 6 bases not matched to a gene; V was cut back by 0 bases and J by 7 bases. This CDR3 region has 15 residues.

The chain has TRBV6-4 and TRBJ2-2, with 11 bases fitting TRBD1. Germline V gives CDR1 MRHNA, CDR2 SNTAGT. The CDR3 is made up of 15 amino acids. V lost 6 bases to trimming and J lost 3 bases; unmatched junction nucleotides: 3. CDR3 DNA: TGTGCCAGCAGAAAGGGACAGGGGGACACCGGGGAGCTGTTTTTT. It translates to CASRKGQGDTGELFF.

The V gene is TRBV5-1, the J gene TRBJ2-5; D call uncertain. Germline loops: CDR1 SGHRS, CDR2 YFSETQ. Deletions cut 4 bases from V and 5 bases from J, with 3 bases between. This CDR3 contains 10 residues. In DNA form, the CDR3 reads TGCGCCAGCAGCGGGGAGACCCAGTACTTC. Its translation is CASSGETQYF.

The genes are TRBV7-3 and TRBJ2-2; possibly TRBD1 for D (5 bases). Germline values: CDR1 SGHTA, CDR2 FQGTGA. The CDR3 has 14 residues. V was trimmed by 5 bases and J by 6 bases, leaving 13 bases between them. This chain's CDR3 is CASSMMKGAGELFF. CDR3 DNA: TGTGCCAGCAGCATGATGAAAGGGGCCGGGGAGCTGTTTTTT.